This is a list of T cell receptor beta chains from one sample in a study of blood T cell repertoires in COVID-19. Measured with immunoSEQ multiplex PCR; TCRdb has only the in-frame clones, and not every one. The repertoire holds some 200,000 clones, with more than 75% as singletons. The sequencing sample was made of peripheral blood. Receptors originate from a woman aged 45-65 years with active or convalescent COVID-19. The CDR3 runs from the conserved cysteine through the conserved F or W. A D gene is named only where the DNA matches it firmly. Clone size is stated in some rows and not others, as once, few, many or a class when expanded.

. | TRBJ1-4 | TRBV9 | . | TGTGCCAGCAGCCCCCAAGCAGGGGCCTCTCTCGAAAAACTGTTTTTT | CASSPQAGASLEKLFF
. | TRBJ2-3 | TRBV10-3 | . | TGTGCCACCACGGGCACAGATACGCAGTATTTT | CATTGTDTQYF
TRBD1 | TRBJ1-2 | TRBV7-9 | . | TGTGCCAGCAGGCCCCCGCGGCAGGGGGCGGATTATGGCTACACCTTC | CASRPPRQGADYGYTF
. | TRBJ2-3 | TRBV4-3 | . | TGCGCCAGCAGCCAAGTTACTAGCCTCGATACGCAGTATTTT | CASSQVTSLDTQYF
. | TRBJ1-3 | TRBV6-6 | . | TGTGCCAGCAACGGAGGGTCCTCTGGAAACACCATATATTTT | CASNGGSSGNTIYF
TRBD2 | TRBJ2-1 | TRBV4-1 | . | TGCGCCAGCAGCCAAGAGGCTAGCGGAGCCTACAATGAGCAGTTCTTC | CASSQEASGAYNEQFF
TRBD2 | TRBJ2-7 | TRBV4-3 | few | TGCGCCAGCAGCGTCAGACTAGCGGGAGACCACGAGCAGTACTTC | CASSVRLAGDHEQYF
. | TRBJ1-5 | TRBV23-1 | . | TGCGCCAGCAGTGGGGGGAATCAGCCCCAGCATTTT | CASSGGNQPQHF
. | TRBJ2-7 | TRBV18 | few | TGTGCCAGCTCACCAAGGGGCAGGGGCTCCTACGAGCAGTACTTC | CASSPRGRGSYEQYF
. | TRBJ1-3 | TRBV7-2 | few | TGTGCCAGCAGCTCCCAGGGCCCCGTGGGAGGAAACACCATATATTTT | CASSSQGPVGGNTIYF